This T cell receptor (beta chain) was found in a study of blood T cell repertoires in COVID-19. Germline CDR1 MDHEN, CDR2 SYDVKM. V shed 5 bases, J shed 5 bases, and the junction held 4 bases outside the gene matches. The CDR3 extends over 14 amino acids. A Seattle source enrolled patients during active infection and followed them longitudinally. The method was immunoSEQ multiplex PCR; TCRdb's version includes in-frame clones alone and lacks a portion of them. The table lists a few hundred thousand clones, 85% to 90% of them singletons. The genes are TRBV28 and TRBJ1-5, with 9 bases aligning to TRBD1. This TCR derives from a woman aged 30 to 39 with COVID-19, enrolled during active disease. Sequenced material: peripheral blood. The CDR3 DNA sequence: TGTGCCAGCAGTCTCGGACAGGGGCATCAGCCCCAGCATTTT. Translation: CASSLGQGHQPQHF.